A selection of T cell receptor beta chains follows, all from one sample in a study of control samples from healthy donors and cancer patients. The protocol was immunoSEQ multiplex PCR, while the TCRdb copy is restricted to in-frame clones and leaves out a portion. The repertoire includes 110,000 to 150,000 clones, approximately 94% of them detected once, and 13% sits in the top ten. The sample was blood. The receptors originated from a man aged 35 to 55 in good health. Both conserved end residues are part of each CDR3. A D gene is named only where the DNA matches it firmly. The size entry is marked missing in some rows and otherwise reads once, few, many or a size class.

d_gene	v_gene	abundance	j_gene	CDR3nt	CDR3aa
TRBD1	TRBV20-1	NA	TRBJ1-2	TGCAGTGCTAGACCAGGGACAGAACTTAACTTC	CSARPGTELNF
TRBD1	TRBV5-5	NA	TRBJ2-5	TGTGCCAGCAGCGGGACAGGCCAAGAGACCCAGTACTTC	CASSGTGQETQYF
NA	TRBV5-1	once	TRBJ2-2	TGCGCCAGCAGCTTAGAGCTGGCCGACGGGGAGCTGTTTTTT	CASSLELADGELFF
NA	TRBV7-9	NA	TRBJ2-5	TGTGCCAGCAGCTGGACCCAGTACTTC	CASSWTQYF
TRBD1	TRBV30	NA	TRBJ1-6	TGTGCCTGGAGTGTACGAGGGGGCTGGAATTCACCCCTCCACTTT	CAWSVRGGWNSPLHF
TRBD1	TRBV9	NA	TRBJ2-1	TGTGCCAGCAGCGTAAATTGGGACAGGGAGTACAATGAGCAGTTCTTC	CASSVNWDREYNEQFF
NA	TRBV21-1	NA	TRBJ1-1	TGTGCCAGCGTTAAACTGTCCCCCGGGGACAGGGTGAACACTGAAGCTTTCTTT	CASVKLSPGDRVNTEAFF
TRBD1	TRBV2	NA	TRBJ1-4	TGTGCCAGCAGTTTCGACAGGGGCCGTTCCAATGAAAAACTGTTTTTT	CASSFDRGRSNEKLFF
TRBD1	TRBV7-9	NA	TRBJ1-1	TGTGCCAGCAGCTTCTCTACAGGGGGCGGCTCGGCTTTCTTT	CASSFSTGGGSAFF
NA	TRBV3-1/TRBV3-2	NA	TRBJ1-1	TGTGCCAGCAGCCCGGTAAACTTTGAAGCTTTCTTT	CASSPVNFEAFF
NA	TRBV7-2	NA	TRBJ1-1	TGTGCCAGCAGCTTACAATTAGTAAACACTGAAGCTTTCTTT	CASSLQLVNTEAFF
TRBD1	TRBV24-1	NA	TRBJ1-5	TGTGCCACCAGTGAGTCGGGACAGGGGCAGCCCCAGCATTTT	CATSESGQGQPQHF
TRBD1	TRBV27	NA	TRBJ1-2	TGTGCCAGCAGAACAAAGGACAGGGCGGCTTATGGCTACACCTTC	CASRTKDRAAYGYTF
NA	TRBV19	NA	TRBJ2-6	TGTGCCACCTATCCTGGGGACGCACGATCACCCACCTCTGGGGCCAACGTCCTGACTTTC	CATYPGDARSPTSGANVLTF
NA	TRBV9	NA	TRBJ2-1	TGTGCCAGCAGCCCTCTGGGGTATTTTCAGTTCTTC	CASSPLGYFQFF
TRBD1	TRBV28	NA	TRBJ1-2	TGTGCCAGCAGTTTATGGGGGGGACAGGGGCCCAACTATGGCTACACCTTC	CASSLWGGQGPNYGYTF
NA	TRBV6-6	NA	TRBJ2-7	TGTGCCAGCAGTGGACCTCCTAAAGGGGAGCAGTACTTC	CASSGPPKGEQYF
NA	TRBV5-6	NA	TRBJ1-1	TGTGCCAGCAGCTTGGGTGGATTCATGAACACTGAAGCTTTCTTT	CASSLGGFMNTEAFF
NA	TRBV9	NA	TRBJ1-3	TGTGCCAGCAGCGTAGAGGCAAACCGGGGAGGAAACACCATATATTTT	CASSVEANRGGNTIYF
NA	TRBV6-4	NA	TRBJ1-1	TGTGCCAGCAGAGTTAATGAGGGGCGCGCAAACACTGAAGCTTTCTTT	CASRVNEGRANTEAFF
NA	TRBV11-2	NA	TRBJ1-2	TGTGCCAGCACGACCGGGCAGATAGACTATGGCTACACCTTC	CASTTGQIDYGYTF
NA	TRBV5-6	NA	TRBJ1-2	TGTGCCAGCAGCTTCGGCCAACCAGGATTGGGGGGCTACACCTTC	CASSFGQPGLGGYTF
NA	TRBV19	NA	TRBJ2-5	TGTGCCACCAGAGCCTCGGGCCAAGAGACCCAGTACTTC	CATRASGQETQYF
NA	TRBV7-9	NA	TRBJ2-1	TGTGCCAGCAGCGAAGTGGGGGACAATGAGCAGTTCTTC	CASSEVGDNEQFF
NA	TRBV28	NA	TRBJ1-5	TGTGCCAGCAGTTTAGAAGGGAGCAATCAGCCCCAGCATTTT	CASSLEGSNQPQHF
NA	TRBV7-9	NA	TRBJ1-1	TGTGCCAGCAGCTTAGAGGGTGAAGAAGCTTTCTTT	CASSLEGEEAFF
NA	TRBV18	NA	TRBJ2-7	TGTGCCAGCTCATATACAGGGTATCTCGACGAGCAGTACTTC	CASSYTGYLDEQYF
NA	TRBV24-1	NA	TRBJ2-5	TGTGCCACCAGTGACCCCCCAGGGCAAACGGGAGAGACCCAGTACTTC	CATSDPPGQTGETQYF
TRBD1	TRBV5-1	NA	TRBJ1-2	TGCGCCAGCAGCAACAGAGGGACAGGGGATGGCTACACCTTC	CASSNRGTGDGYTF
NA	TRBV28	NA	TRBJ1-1	TGTGCCAGCAGCACACGGGGGCAAACTGAAGCTTTCTTT	CASSTRGQTEAFF
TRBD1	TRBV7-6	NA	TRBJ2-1	TGTGCCAGCAGCACCCGACAGGGGGCGACCTACAATGAGCAGTTCTTC	CASSTRQGATYNEQFF
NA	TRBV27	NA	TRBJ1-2	TGTGCCAGCAGTTTAGTCGAGGGACATGGCTACACCTTC	CASSLVEGHGYTF
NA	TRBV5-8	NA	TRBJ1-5	TGTGCCAGCAGCTCCCCCATAGGGGGGATCCAGCCCCAGCATTTT	CASSSPIGGIQPQHF
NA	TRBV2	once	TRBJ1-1	TGTGCCAGCAGTCCGGGATCTATGAACACTGAAGCTTTCTTT	CASSPGSMNTEAFF
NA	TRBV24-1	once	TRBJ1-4	TGTGCCACCAGTGATTTGCGGCCGAGAGGGTGCAAAGAAAAACTGTTTTTT	CATSDLRPRGCKEKLFF
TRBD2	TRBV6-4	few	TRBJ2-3	TGTGCCAGCAGTGACACTAGCGGGGGGGCAGATACGCAGTATTTT	CASSDTSGGADTQYF